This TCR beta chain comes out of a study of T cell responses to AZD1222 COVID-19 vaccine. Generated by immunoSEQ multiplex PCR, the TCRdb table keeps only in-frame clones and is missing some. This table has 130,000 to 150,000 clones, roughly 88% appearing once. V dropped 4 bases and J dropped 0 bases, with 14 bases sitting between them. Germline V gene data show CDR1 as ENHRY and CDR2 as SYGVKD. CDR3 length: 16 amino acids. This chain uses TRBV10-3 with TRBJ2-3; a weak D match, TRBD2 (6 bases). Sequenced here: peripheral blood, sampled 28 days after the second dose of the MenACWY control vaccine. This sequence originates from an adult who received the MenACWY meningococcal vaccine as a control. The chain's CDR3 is CAISGLEAASTDTQYF. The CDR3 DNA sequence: TGTGCCATCAGTGGACTAGAGGCTGCTAGCACAGATACGCAGTATTTT.